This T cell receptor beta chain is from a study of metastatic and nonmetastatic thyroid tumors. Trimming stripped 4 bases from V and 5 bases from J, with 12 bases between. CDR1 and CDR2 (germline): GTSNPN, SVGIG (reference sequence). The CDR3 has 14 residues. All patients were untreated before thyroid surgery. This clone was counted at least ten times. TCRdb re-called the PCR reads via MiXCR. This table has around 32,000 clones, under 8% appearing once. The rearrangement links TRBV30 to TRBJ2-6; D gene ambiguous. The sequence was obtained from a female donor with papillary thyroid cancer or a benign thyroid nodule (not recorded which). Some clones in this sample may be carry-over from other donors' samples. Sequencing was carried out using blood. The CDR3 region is CAWTAGPWANVLTF. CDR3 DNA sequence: TGTGCCTGGACTGCCGGGCCTTGGGCCAACGTCCTGACTTTC. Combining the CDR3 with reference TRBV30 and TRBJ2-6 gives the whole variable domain SQTIHQWPATLVQPVGSPLSLECTVEGTSNPNLYWYRQAAGRGLQLLFYSVGIGQISSEVPQNLSASRPQDRQFILSSKKLLLSDSGFYLCAWTAGPWANVLTFGAGSRLTVL.